One and the same sample provided the 14 T cell receptor beta chains below, sequenced in a study of CD8+ T cells in alopecia areata. RNA, once extracted, was reverse transcribed into cDNA for use as the sequencing template. TCRdb's table, derived via immunoSEQ multiplex PCR, lists solely in-frame clones and lacks some. This sample has 270,000 or so clones, each found more than once. Cells that came from pooled cutaneous lymph nodes were sorted using CD4, CD8alpha, NKG2D, NKG2ACE and other markers. The sequenced sample consisted of CD4+ T cells sorted from a lymph node. Receptor source: a C3H/HeJ mouse with alopecia areata. The strain's MHC: H2-k.

Remarks on this clone: The gene names given are mouse names. The read terminates 4 residues before the CDR3 end, so the remaining end is supplied by the germline J gene. The sample has other DNA sequences that encode this CDR3 too. The chain links TRBV19 to TRBJ2-5; TRBD1 is a possible D gene (6 bases). Germline lookup yields CDR1 FNHDT and CDR2 SITEND (reference sequence). CDR3 length equals 12 residues. The CDR3 DNA, read in part, is TGTGCCAGCAGTCCGCAGGGGGAC. It translates to CASSPQGD. The CDR3 in its entirety is CASSPQGDTQYF.

This clone was recorded a few times. The gene names here belong to mouse. The read terminates 4 residues before the CDR3 end, so the remaining end is supplied by the germline J gene. The rearrangement joins TRBV31 to TRBJ2-7; 8 bases map to TRBD2. Germline assignment: CDR1 GKSSPN and CDR2 SITVG. The length of the CDR3 is 13 residues. Partial CDR3 DNA: TGTGCCTGGAGTCTACGGGGGGGCGAT. Encoded protein: CAWSLRGGD. The CDR3 in its entirety is CAWSLRGGDEQYF.

The sample holds a few counts of this clone. All gene names here are mouse names. Coverage ceases 4 residues before the CDR3 finishes, and the germline J gene fills in the end. V and J are TRBV13-1 and TRBJ2-7; 7 nucleotides align to TRBD1. V lost 0 bases, J lost 3 bases, and 6 bases stayed unmatched. Looked up from germline, CDR1 is NSHNY and CDR2 is SYGAGN. There are 15 residues in the CDR3. The covered CDR3 bases are TGTGCCAGCAGTGATGCGACAGGGAGGATCTAT. Its translation: CASSDATGRIY. The whole CDR3 region reads CASSDATGRIYEQYF.

Details on this clone: Mouse gene names and germline throughout. The sequenced fragment ends 4 residues before the CDR3 boundary, so the rest is inferred from the germline J gene. The chain carries TRBV17 and TRBJ2-5; TRBD2 matches 13 bases. Germline assignment: CDR1 MNHDT and CDR2 YYDKIL. The CDR3 is 18 amino acids. The V and J ends lost 3 bases and 1 base, in that order; junction bases with no gene match: 7. The sequenced CDR3 bases are TGTGCTAGCAGTAGTTGGACTGGGGGGGCCGGCTACCAAGAC. Translating gives CASSSWTGGAGYQD. The full CDR3 sequence reads CASSSWTGGAGYQDTQYF.

This clone was detected only a few times. Here the gene names and germline are mouse. The read ends 4 residues before the CDR3 terminus; that terminus is restored from the germline J gene. The V call is TRBV5, the J call TRBJ2-4; 8 bases agree with TRBD2. The germline V gene has CDR1 LGHNA and CDR2 YNLKQL (reference sequence). The CDR3 totals 14 residues. The CDR3 DNA, read in part, is TGTGCCAGCAGCCCCCCGGGACTGGAAAAC. It codes for CASSPPGLEN. The whole CDR3 sequence is CASSPPGLENTLYF.

Notes on this clone: Gene and germline names: mouse. The read ends 4 residues shy of where the CDR3 ends; the end is completed using the germline J gene. The chain is built from TRBV13-3 and TRBJ1-5; D is perhaps TRBD1 (5 bases). CDR1 is NNHDY and CDR2 is SYVADS in the germline V gene. This CDR3 is 12 amino acids long. CDR3 region: CASSDRVRAPLF. The covered CDR3 bases are TGTGCCAGCAGTGACAGGGTTCGA.

This clone was observed a handful of times. The gene names given are mouse names. Sequencing ends 4 residues short of the CDR3 end; the germline J gene provides the rest. The chain uses TRBV13-3 and TRBJ2-1, with a weak D call TRBD1 (5 bases). The germline V and J ends were trimmed by 3 bases and 0 bases, with 7 bases remaining between them. The germline V gene encodes CDR1 NNHDY and CDR2 SYVADS. CDR3 size: 14 residues. The CDR3: CASSAGPNYAEQFF. The CDR3 DNA, read in part, is TGTGCCAGCAGTGCAGGGCCTAACTATGCT.

Comment on this clone: Gene names follow the mouse nomenclature. The sequenced fragment ends 4 residues before the CDR3 boundary, so the rest is inferred from the germline J gene. The chain employs TRBV13-2 and TRBJ2-4; TRBD1 is a possible D gene (5 bases). The V gene's germline CDR1 is NNHNN and CDR2 SYGAGS (reference sequence). V was trimmed by 4 bases and J by 1 base, leaving 10 bases between them. The CDR3 has 14 amino acids. CDR3: CASGQGGGQNTLYF. The part of the CDR3 DNA that was read is TGTGCCAGCGGTCAGGGAGGGGGTCAAAAC.

Concerning this clone: The gene names here belong to mouse. The read falls 4 residues short of the CDR3 end, and the missing part is taken from the germline J gene. V and J are TRBV1 and TRBJ2-4, with 14 bases aligning to TRBD2. The CDR3 runs 18 residues. Unmatched junction bases numbered 5, after V lost 3 bases and J lost 0 bases. From germline, CDR1 is NSQYPW and CDR2 LRSPGD (reference sequence). The sequenced part of the CDR3 DNA is TGCACCTGCAGTGCCGGGACTGGGGGGGCGCACAGTCAAAAC. Its translation is CTCSAGTGGAHSQN. The CDR3 as a whole reads CTCSAGTGGAHSQNTLYF.

This clone was observed many times. Any gene name here is a mouse gene name. The read terminates 4 residues before the CDR3 end, so the remaining end is supplied by the germline J gene. The J gene is TRBJ2-7, the V gene TRBV31, with 7 bases matching TRBD2. V dropped 0 bases and J dropped 0; count of bases not matched to a gene: 5. The CDR3 loop spans 15 amino acids. Looked up from germline, CDR1 is GKSSPN and CDR2 is SITVG. The sequenced CDR3 bases are TGTGCCTGGAGTCTACCCTGGGGGAACTCCTAT. Protein sequence: CAWSLPWGNSY. The full CDR3 sequence reads CAWSLPWGNSYEQYF.

This clone was detected only a few times. The gene names given are mouse names. The read is 4 residues too short to cover the CDR3 end, so that end is filled in from the germline J gene. V gene TRBV13-1 combines with J gene TRBJ1-2; possible D gene TRBD1, 6 bases. Germline CDR1 and CDR2: NSHNY and SYGAGN. This CDR3 has 13 amino acids. The CDR3 region is CASSENRAADYTF. The CDR3 DNA, read in part, is TGTGCCAGCAGTGAGAACAGGGCGGCC.

Concerning this clone: Genes and germline come from the mouse. The read terminates 4 residues before the CDR3 end, so the remaining end is supplied by the germline J gene. The chain is built from TRBV1 and TRBJ2-4, with D uncertain. The CDR3 covers 12 residues. Germline V gene lookup returns CDR1 NSQYPW and CDR2 LRSPGD (reference sequence). V lost 8 bases and J 0 bases, leaving 6 bases between the germline ends. The CDR3 bases that were read are TGCACCTGCCAAATCAGTCAAAAC. Amino acid sequence: CTCQISQN. The entire CDR3 reads CTCQISQNTLYF.

This clone was detected only a few times. Any gene name here is a mouse gene name. The read ends 4 residues early relative to the CDR3; the germline J gene fills the gap. The chain joins TRBV1 to TRBJ2-1; D call uncertain. The CDR3 contains 12 residues. Germline CDR1 NSQYPW, CDR2 LRSPGD (reference sequence). Incomplete CDR3 DNA: TGCACCTGCAGTGCAGCGACAGCT. This sequence encodes CTCSAATA. The complete CDR3 sequence is CTCSAATAEQFF.

Turning to this clone: Given a much more abundant clone one base away, this may be a read error. Here the gene names and germline are mouse. The CDR3 is cut off 4 residues early in the read; its end comes from the germline J gene. The chain couples TRBV13-1 to TRBJ1-1, with 7 bases identical to TRBD1. Germline CDR1 and CDR2: NSHNY and SYGAGN. V was pared by 5 bases and J by 0 bases, with 1 base of the junction left unmatched. The CDR3 loop spans 13 amino acids. The CDR3 bases that were read are TGTGCCAGCAGGGGGACAGCAAACACA. The encoded protein is CASRGTANT. The CDR3 reads in full as CASRGTANTEVFF.